A single sample gave rise to the 32 T cell receptor beta chains below, sequenced in a study of T cells in Graves' hyperthyroidism and ophthalmopathy. Amplification targeted TCR beta CDR3 regions from RNA transcripts. HTBI primers drove first-round RT-PCR of the TCR CDR3. Each CDR3 protein is one row after TCRdb ran MiXCR on the multiplex PCR reads. Of about 260,000 distinct CDR3 sequences listed, less than 30% are singletons. The specimen sequenced was blood. All receptors come from a man aged 35 to 55 with Graves' hyperthyroidism that later progressed to Graves' ophthalmopathy.

The chain is built from TRBV6-1 and TRBJ1-2; possible D gene TRBD1, 5 bases. This CDR3 comprises 14 residues. Trimming removed 3 bases from V and 5 bases from J, with 13 bases in between. Germline assignment: CDR1 MNHNS and CDR2 SASEGT. The CDR3 region has the DNA TGTGCCAGCAGTGACGTTACCGGGGGATATGGCTACACCTTC. It yields the protein CASSDVTGGYGYTF.

This clonotype showed up many times. The gene calls are TRBV6-5 and TRBJ2-7; 11 nucleotides agree with TRBD2. This CDR3 is built from 17 residues. CDR1 is MNHEY and CDR2 is SVGAGI in the germline V gene. V shed 11 bases and J 4 bases; nucleotides not matched to a gene: 19. The CDR3 DNA reads as TGTGCCCCCGCCCAAGTCGGTAGCGGGAGGGCCCGGTACGAGCAGTACTTC. Amino acids: CAPAQVGSGRARYEQYF.

The gene calls are TRBV20-1 and TRBJ1-2; tentative D call: TRBD1 (5 bases). Germline CDR1 and CDR2: DFQATT and SNEGSKA (reference sequence). Trimming cost V 7 bases and J 3 bases, with 12 bases left between them. There are 12 residues in the CDR3. The CDR3 reads CSVPVGDYGYTF. CDR3 DNA: TGCAGTGTTCCAGTAGGGGACTATGGCTACACCTTC.

This clonotype was seen many times. The V gene is TRBV28, the J gene TRBJ1-2, with D maybe TRBD1 (5 bases). There are 11 residues in the CDR3. Germline V gene sequence: CDR1 MDHEN, CDR2 SYDVKM. The V gene lost 11 bases and the J gene lost 7 bases, with 14 bases spanning the gap. CDR3 DNA: TGTGCCTTCGGCAGGGAAGGTGGCTACACCTTC. It yields the protein CAFGREGGYTF.

This clonotype was observed a few times. V usage is TRBV6-2 or TRBV6-3 and J usage is TRBJ2-7; D remains unclear. The V end was cut by 2 bases, the J end by 3 bases, with 5 bases between. The CDR3 length is 12 residues. Germline V gene sequence: CDR1 MNHEY, CDR2 SVGEGT. The DNA for the CDR3 is TGTGCCAGCAGTTACAATCGCTACGAGCAGTACTTC. Translation gives CASSYNRYEQYF.

The chain joins TRBV30 to TRBJ1-2; no reliable D call. The CDR3 totals 11 residues. The V gene lost 0 bases and the J gene lost 7 bases, with 6 bases spanning the gap. Germline CDR1 reads GTSNPN; CDR2 reads SVGIG (reference sequence). CDR3 in DNA: TGTGCCTGGAGTGTCCCAGCTGGCTACACCTTC. Protein sequence: CAWSVPAGYTF.

This clonotype was found many times. The V and J genes are TRBV20-1 and TRBJ2-3; TRBD2 matches 10 bases. The germline V gene has CDR1 DFQATT and CDR2 SNEGSKA (reference sequence). The trim removed 1 base at V and 6 bases at J, leaving 10 bases unmatched. This CDR3 spans 16 amino acids. CDR3 coding DNA: TGCAGTGCTAGAGGCCCGAGCGGGAGGGCCAGGGATACGCAGTATTTT. As protein: CSARGPSGRARDTQYF.

This rearrangement joins TRBV12-5 to TRBJ1-2, with 7 bases aligning to TRBD1. Germline values: CDR1 LGHNT, CDR2 FRNRAP. This CDR3 is built from 14 residues. Trimming cost V 6 bases and J 4 bases; bases outside gene matches: 8. The CDR3 coding sequence is TGTGCTAGTGGCCGAGACAGGGCCTCCTATGGCTACACCTTC. It codes for CASGRDRASYGYTF.

The chain has TRBV2 and TRBJ1-3; D gene unclear. The CDR3 is made up of 15 amino acids. Trimming removed 6 bases at V and 0 bases at J, with 12 bases between. Germline values: CDR1 SNHLY, CDR2 FYNNEI. DNA for the CDR3: TGTGCCAGCAGCGCAGACGCGAACTCTGGAAACACCATATATTTT. It translates to CASSADANSGNTIYF.

The sample holds many counts of this clonotype. The rearrangement joins TRBV10-3 to TRBJ2-5; no clear D. The V end was cut by 9 bases, the J end by 5 bases, with 10 bases between. The CDR3 spans 11 residues. Germline V gene lookup returns CDR1 ENHRY and CDR2 SYGVKD. The CDR3 reads CAIGLGETQYF. The CDR3 DNA follows: TGTGCCATTGGCCTCGGGGAGACCCAGTACTTC.

This clonotype was observed once. The chain uses TRBV15 and TRBJ2-7; 9 bases fit TRBD1. V lost 0 bases, J lost 5 bases, and 5 bases stayed unmatched. CDR1 is LNHNV, CDR2 YYDKDF, per germline (reference sequence). The length of the CDR3 is 15 residues. CDR3 region: CATSRDFGTGNEQYF. The CDR3 bases are TGTGCCACCAGCAGAGATTTTGGGACAGGGAACGAGCAGTACTTC.

In its sample, this clonotype was seen many times. The chain joins TRBV12-3 or TRBV12-4 to TRBJ2-5; the match to TRBD1 covers 11 bases. This CDR3 region has 15 residues. V lost 6 bases, J lost 7 bases, and 10 bases stayed unmatched. CDR3 loop: CASRAPGTGGLTQYF. Written as DNA, the CDR3 is TGTGCCAGCAGAGCCCCCGGGACAGGGGGTTTGACCCAGTACTTC.

This clonotype was recorded at least ten times. The chain combines TRBV7-2 with TRBJ2-7; D is possibly TRBD1 (5 bases). The germline gives CDR1 SGHTA, CDR2 FQGNSA. V was clipped by 2 bases and J by 5 bases, with 13 bases between them. The CDR3 is made up of 14 amino acids. The CDR3 bases are TGTGCCAGCAGCTTATTCCAGGGTCAGAACGAGCAGTACTTC. Its protein is CASSLFQGQNEQYF.

This clonotype was seen only once. V is TRBV3-1 and J is TRBJ1-1; D uncertain. Per the germline V gene, CDR1 is LGHDT and CDR2 is YNNKEL (reference sequence). This CDR3 is 14 amino acids long. Trimming removed 1 base from V and 4 bases from J, with 10 bases in between. The CDR3 loop reads CASSQVGVATEAFF. CDR3 DNA sequence: TGTGCCAGCAGCCAAGTCGGGGTGGCCACTGAAGCTTTCTTT.

The V and J genes are TRBV12-3 or TRBV12-4 and TRBJ2-7; D might be TRBD1 (5 bases). The CDR3 runs to 15 residues. Trimming removed 5 bases from V and 1 base from J, with 15 bases in between. This chain's CDR3 is CASSDKGVRSYEQYF. DNA for the CDR3: TGTGCCAGCAGTGACAAAGGGGTTAGGTCCTACGAGCAGTACTTC.

This clonotype was seen many times. This chain uses TRBV5-6 with TRBJ2-7; D is ambiguous. From germline, CDR1 is SGHDT and CDR2 YYEEEE. The V and J ends lost 3 bases and 4 bases respectively, with 8 bases between them. CDR3 size: 12 residues. This CDR3 is CASSSWMYEQYF. The CDR3, as DNA: TGTGCCAGCAGCTCCTGGATGTACGAGCAGTACTTC.

This clonotype was detected many times. The V and J genes are TRBV3-1 and TRBJ2-5, with TRBD2 identical over 11 bases. From germline, CDR1 is LGHDT and CDR2 YNNKEL (reference sequence). The CDR3 contains 19 residues. The V and J ends lost 0 bases and 4 bases, in that order; junction bases with no gene match: 13. CDR3 nucleotides: TGTGCCAGCAGCCAAGACCCGACTAGCGGGAAGAGCCCTGGAGAGACCCAGTACTTC. It yields the protein CASSQDPTSGKSPGETQYF.

In this sample, this clonotype turned up many times. The chain joins TRBV2 to TRBJ2-5, with a possible D match to TRBD1 (5 bases). This CDR3 spans 12 amino acids. Trimming stripped 10 bases from V and 5 bases from J, with 14 bases between. Germline CDR1 and CDR2: SNHLY and FYNNEI. The CDR3 DNA sequence: TGTGCCATCAGGGTGGTGGGGGAGACCCAGTACTTC. Translation: CAIRVVGETQYF.

This clonotype was found many times. The chain uses TRBV6-2 or TRBV6-3 and TRBJ1-2, with 9 bases fitting TRBD1. Germline V gene lookup returns CDR1 MNHEY and CDR2 SVGEGT. With V trimmed by 6 bases and J by 6 bases, 8 bases remained unmatched. The CDR3 is 14 amino acids. CDR3 sequence (DNA): TGTGCCAGCAGCCGGACAGGGGCACGTAATGGCTACACCTTC. This gives the protein CASSRTGARNGYTF.

The chain combines TRBV28 with TRBJ2-5; TRBD1 aligns across 7 bases. The J segment lost 5 bases and the V segment lost 5 bases, leaving 5 bases of the junction unmatched. The CDR3 sequence is 13 residues long. Germline V CDR1 and CDR2: MDHEN, SYDVKM. The CDR3 here is CASSDREIETQYF. For the CDR3, the DNA is TGTGCCAGCAGTGACAGGGAGATTGAGACCCAGTACTTC.

This clonotype was seen ten or more times. The genes are TRBV9 and TRBJ2-7; 10 nucleotides align to TRBD2. This CDR3 region has 18 residues. V trimming: 0 bases; J trimming: 1 base; junction bases outside the gene matches: 10. Germline V gene lookup returns CDR1 SGDLS and CDR2 YYNGEE. For the CDR3, the DNA is TGTGCCAGCAGCGTAGATAGTCCTAGCGGGAGTAGATCCTACGAGCAGTACTTC. Translation: CASSVDSPSGSRSYEQYF.

This sequence joins TRBV12-3 or TRBV12-4 and TRBJ2-5; 9 nucleotides match TRBD2. Trimming took 6 bases from V and 10 from J; bases not matched to a gene: 12. CDR3 length equals 14 residues. The CDR3 DNA reads as TGTGCCAGCAGGGTAGCGGGAGCATGGGGAGGCCAGTACTTC. This sequence encodes CASRVAGAWGGQYF.

This clonotype was observed many times. The rearrangement uses TRBV12-3 or TRBV12-4 and TRBJ1-2; D unresolved. The CDR3 totals 12 residues. The V end was cut by 2 bases, the J end by 5 bases, with 6 bases between. CDR3 in DNA: TGTGCCAGCAGTTTATCAGCATATGGCTACACCTTC. This translates into CASSLSAYGYTF.

This clonotype has a count of ten or more. The chain carries TRBV5-1 and TRBJ2-7; tentatively, D is TRBD1 (6 bases). CDR3 length equals 18 residues. V was shortened by 1 base and J by 5 bases, with 25 bases between the two germline ends. Per germline, CDR1 SGHRS and CDR2 YFSETQ. CDR3 sequence: CASSLLGVQGYGQDEQYF. CDR3 sequence (DNA): TGCGCCAGCAGCTTGTTGGGGGTACAGGGCTACGGTCAAGACGAGCAGTACTTC. The entire variable domain, with the rest obtained from reference TRBV5-1 and TRBJ2-7, is as follows: KAGVTQTPRYLIKTRGQQVTLSCSPISGHRSVSWYQQTPGQGLQFLFEYFSETQRNKGNFPGRFSGRQFSNSRSEMNVSTLELGDSALYLCASSLLGVQGYGQDEQYFGPGTRLTVT.

This clonotype has a count of ten or more. The chain uses TRBV19 and TRBJ1-1, with 7 bases matching TRBD1. V was pared by 5 bases and J by 0 bases, with 6 bases of the junction left unmatched. Germline-derived CDR1 and CDR2 are LNHDA and SQIVND (reference sequence). This CDR3 has 15 amino acids. The CDR3 nucleotides are TGTGCCAGTAGTCTGCACGGGACAGTGAACACTGAAGCTTTCTTT. The encoded protein is CASSLHGTVNTEAFF.

This clonotype was seen only a few times. The rearrangement uses TRBV11-2 and TRBJ1-2; 8 nucleotides line up with TRBD1. Germline V gene data show CDR1 as SGHAT and CDR2 as FQNNGV. The CDR3 has 15 residues. Losses at the gene ends were 4 bases for V and 5 bases for J; bases not matched to a gene: 9. The CDR3 DNA follows: TGTGCCAGCAGCTATGGAGACAGGGGATTTTATGGCTACACCTTC. It yields the protein CASSYGDRGFYGYTF. The full variable domain, its missing parts supplied by reference TRBV11-2 and TRBJ1-2, is EAGVAQSPRYKIIEKRQSVAFWCNPISGHATLYWYQQILGQGPKLLIQFQNNGVVDDSQLPKDRFSAERLKGVDSTLKIQPAKLEDSAVYLCASSYGDRGFYGYTFGSGTRLTVV.

This clonotype was counted at least ten times. The chain combines TRBV6-2 or TRBV6-3 with TRBJ2-7; D call uncertain. The CDR3 has 11 residues. V was cut by 8 bases and J by 3 bases, with 8 bases left in between. The germline CDR1 and CDR2 sequences are MNHEY and SVGEGT. CDR3 in amino acids: CASRDIYEQYF. The CDR3, as DNA: TGTGCCAGCCGAGATATCTACGAGCAGTACTTC.

At least ten counts were recorded for this clonotype. The rearrangement uses TRBV27 and TRBJ1-1; TRBD1 matches at 9 bases. The CDR3 consists of 15 residues. Germline CDR1 is MNHEY and CDR2 is SMNVEV (reference sequence). Losses at the gene ends were 6 bases for V and 1 base for J; bases not matched to a gene: 6. CDR3 nucleotides: TGTGCCAGCAGCCGACAGGGGGGGTGGAACACTGAAGCTTTCTTT. It specifies CASSRQGGWNTEAFF.

This clonotype was counted many times. The V call is TRBV12-5, the J call TRBJ2-5, with D uncertain. CDR3 length equals 14 residues. Germline V gene data show CDR1 as LGHNT and CDR2 as FRNRAP. V lost 1 base and J 1 base, leaving 7 bases between the germline ends. The CDR3 loop reads CASGLESFQETQYF. CDR3 DNA sequence: TGTGCTAGTGGTTTGGAGTCCTTCCAAGAGACCCAGTACTTC.

This clonotype was counted between two and nine times. The chain joins TRBV6-2 or TRBV6-3 to TRBJ2-5, with TRBD2 matching over 9 bases. J gave up 1 base and V 1 base, and 13 bases lay outside the gene matches. CDR1 and CDR2 (germline): MNHEY, SVGEGT. The CDR3 totals 19 residues. The CDR3 DNA reads as TGTGCCAGCAGTTACTTCTGGGCTAGCGGGAATCCCCTCCAAGAGACCCAGTACTTC. It encodes CASSYFWASGNPLQETQYF.

The CDR3 bases are TGCGCCAGCAGCTTGGGAGGGACAGGGGCCTCCTACGAGCAGTACTTC. This encodes CASSLGGTGASYEQYF. The J gene is TRBJ2-7, the V gene TRBV5-1, with TRBD1 matching over 10 bases. Germline CDR1 SGHRS, CDR2 YFSETQ. The CDR3 is 16 amino acids. The junction had 3 bases not matched to a gene; V was cut back by 0 bases and J by 0 bases.

This chain joins TRBV12-3 or TRBV12-4 and TRBJ2-7; D is uncertain. Trimming removed 1 base at V and 5 bases at J, with 9 bases between. This CDR3 contains 13 residues. The DNA of the CDR3 is TGTGCCAGCAGTTTAGAAACCTATGACGAGCAGTACTTC. Translation gives CASSLETYDEQYF.